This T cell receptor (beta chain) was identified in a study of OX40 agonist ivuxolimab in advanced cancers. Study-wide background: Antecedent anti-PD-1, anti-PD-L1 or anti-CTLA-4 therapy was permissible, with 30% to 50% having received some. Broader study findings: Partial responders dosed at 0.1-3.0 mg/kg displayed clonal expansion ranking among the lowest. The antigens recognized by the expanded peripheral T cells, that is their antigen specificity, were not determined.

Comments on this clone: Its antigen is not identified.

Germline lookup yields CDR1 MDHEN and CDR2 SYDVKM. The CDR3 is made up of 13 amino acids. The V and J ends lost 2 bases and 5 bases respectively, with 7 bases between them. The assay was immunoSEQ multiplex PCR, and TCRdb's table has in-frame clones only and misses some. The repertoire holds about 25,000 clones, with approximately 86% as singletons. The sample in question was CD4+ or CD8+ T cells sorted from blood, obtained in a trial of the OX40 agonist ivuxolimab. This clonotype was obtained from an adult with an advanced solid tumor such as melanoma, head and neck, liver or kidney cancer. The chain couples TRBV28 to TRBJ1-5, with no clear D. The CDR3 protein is CASSLMGDQPQHF. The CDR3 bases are TGTGCCAGCAGTTTAATGGGAGATCAGCCCCAGCATTTT.